The 18 T cell receptor beta chains below were found in one sample sequenced in a study of blood T cell repertoires in COVID-19. TCRdb's copy holds only in-frame clones and misses some; the assay was immunoSEQ multiplex PCR. The data contain over 150,000 clones, around 84% of them singletons. What was sequenced was peripheral blood. The receptors stem from a human donor in a cohort sampled during active COVID-19.

V usage is TRBV5-5 and J usage is TRBJ2-3, with D possibly TRBD2 on 6 matching bases. The V end was cut by 0 bases, the J end by 5 bases, with 13 bases between. Germline CDR1 SGHKS, CDR2 YYEKEE (reference sequence). The CDR3 is 15 residues long. CDR3 coding DNA: TGTGCCAGCAGCTTGGTAGGCGGGACGGGAGATACGCAGTATTTT. Its protein is CASSLVGGTGDTQYF.

V usage is TRBV29-1 and J usage is TRBJ1-2; tentatively, D is TRBD1 (5 bases). Germline CDR1 SQVTM, CDR2 ANQGSEA. The CDR3 covers 12 residues. The ends were cut back, 5 bases at V and 8 bases at J, with 15 bases in the middle. The CDR3 DNA is TGCAGCGTTTCCTATGCGGGGGACGGCTACACCTTC. This sequence encodes CSVSYAGDGYTF.

A single count supports this clone. This chain connects TRBV27 to TRBJ2-1; 11 bases agree with TRBD2. Unmatched junction bases numbered 5, after V lost 4 bases and J lost 3 bases. The germline gives CDR1 MNHEY, CDR2 SMNVEV (reference sequence). The CDR3 has 16 amino acids. This CDR3 reads CASSSPGTSGYNEQFF. The CDR3 region has the DNA TGTGCCAGCAGTTCCCCCGGGACTAGCGGCTACAATGAGCAGTTCTTC.

The chain has TRBV5-6 and TRBJ1-1; tentative D call: TRBD1 (6 bases). Trimming left V 5 bases short and J 0 bases short, with 11 bases between. Germline assignment: CDR1 SGHDT and CDR2 YYEEEE. The length of the CDR3 is 14 residues. CDR3 loop: CASRQGQLNTEAFF. CDR3 sequence (DNA): TGTGCCAGCAGACAAGGACAGTTGAACACTGAAGCTTTCTTT.

The genes are TRBV2 and TRBJ2-7; D is perhaps TRBD2 (6 bases). Trimming cost V 7 bases and J 3 bases, with 19 bases left between them. Germline CDR1 is SNHLY and CDR2 is FYNNEI. This CDR3 comprises 15 residues. The CDR3 coding sequence is TGTGCCAGCAACCTTAGCGGAGCCCTCAACTACGAGCAGTACTTC. Translation gives CASNLSGALNYEQYF. The entire variable domain, with the rest obtained from reference TRBV2 and TRBJ2-7, is as follows: EPEVTQTPSHQVTQMGQEVILRCVPISNHLYFYWYRQILGQKVEFLVSFYNNEISEKSEIFDDQFSVERPDGSNFTLKIRSTKLEDSAMYFCASNLSGALNYEQYFGPGTRLTVT.

The chain employs TRBV5-1 and TRBJ2-6, with a possible D match to TRBD2 (6 bases). This CDR3 is built from 18 residues. Germline V gene data show CDR1 as SGHRS and CDR2 as YFSETQ. The V and J ends lost 2 bases and 2 bases respectively, with 17 bases between them. The CDR3 nucleotides are TGCGCCAGCAGCTTAAATCCAGGGAGGAACGCTGGGGCCAACGTCCTGACTTTC. Amino acid sequence: CASSLNPGRNAGANVLTF.

The V gene is TRBV27, the J gene TRBJ2-2, with D maybe TRBD1 (6 bases). V gave up 1 base and J gave up 1 base, with 7 bases separating them. CDR1 is MNHEY, CDR2 SMNVEV, per germline (reference sequence). CDR3 length: 15 amino acids. The CDR3: CASSLLGQNTGELFF. In nucleotides, the CDR3 is TGTGCCAGCAGTTTATTGGGACAGAACACCGGGGAGCTGTTTTTT.

The genes are TRBV7-2 and TRBJ2-3; perhaps TRBD2 as D (5 bases). Germline V CDR1 and CDR2: SGHTA, FQGNSA. The V gene lost 1 base and the J gene lost 3 bases, with 14 bases spanning the gap. The CDR3 is made up of 16 amino acids. This CDR3 reads CASSLGASRRTDTQYF. CDR3 coding DNA: TGTGCCAGCAGCTTAGGGGCTAGCCGAAGGACAGATACGCAGTATTTT.

The chain has TRBV3-1 (or the pseudogene TRBV3-2) and TRBJ2-1; 12 nucleotides agree with TRBD2. Trimming cost V 4 bases and J 4 bases; bases outside gene matches: 8. This CDR3 contains 17 residues. Germline lookup yields CDR1 LGHDT and CDR2 YNNKEL (reference sequence). The CDR3 coding sequence is TGTGCCAGCAGCCTATTGCAGACTAGCGGGAGTTACAATGAGCAGTTCTTC. It encodes CASSLLQTSGSYNEQFF.

This sequence joins TRBV28 and TRBJ2-3, with a tentative D call TRBD2 (5 bases). V lost 2 bases, J lost 1 base, and 7 bases lay in between. CDR3 length equals 14 residues. From germline, CDR1 is MDHEN and CDR2 SYDVKM. CDR3 nucleotide sequence: TGTGCCAGCAGTTTACGCGGGCGCACAGATACGCAGTATTTT. This sequence encodes CASSLRGRTDTQYF.

V gene TRBV5-1 combines with J gene TRBJ2-1, with TRBD2 identical over 9 bases. This CDR3 is 15 amino acids long. The V gene end was trimmed by 0 bases and the J gene end by 7 bases; junction bases not matched to a gene: 5. Germline CDR1 SGHRS, CDR2 YFSETQ. The CDR3 DNA is TGCGCCAGCAGCTTGGAAGGACTAGCGACTAATGAGCAGTTCTTC. Its protein is CASSLEGLATNEQFF.

This sequence joins TRBV11-2 and TRBJ2-1; TRBD2 aligns across 7 bases. Germline-derived CDR1 and CDR2 are SGHAT and FQNNGV. This CDR3 region has 15 residues. V gave up 2 bases and J gave up 8 bases; unmatched junction bases: 9. In nucleotides, the CDR3 is TGTGCCAGCAGCTTATTACCGGGAGGTGCAGATGAGCAGTTCTTC. It translates to CASSLLPGGADEQFF.

V usage is TRBV14 and J usage is TRBJ2-7, with D possibly TRBD2 on 7 matching bases. Trimming took off 2 bases at V and 0 bases at J, with 20 bases between the two ends. Germline CDR1 and CDR2: SGHDN and FVKESK. The CDR3 extends over 18 amino acids. The CDR3, as DNA: TGTGCCAGCAGCCAAAGTGTGGGGGCTAGCGGCTACTCCTACGAGCAGTACTTC. It specifies CASSQSVGASGYSYEQYF.

The genes are TRBV5-1 and TRBJ1-1, with a possible D match to TRBD1 (5 bases). CDR3 length: 15 amino acids. The germline V gene has CDR1 SGHRS and CDR2 YFSETQ. The V and J ends lost 3 bases and 0 bases respectively, with 12 bases between them. CDR3 sequence reads: CASSWEGRMNTEAFF. The CDR3 DNA sequence: TGCGCCAGCAGCTGGGAGGGGAGGATGAACACTGAAGCTTTCTTT.

The chain uses TRBV3-1 (or the pseudogene TRBV3-2) and TRBJ2-1; 8 positions match TRBD2. Losses at the gene ends were 0 bases for V and 6 bases for J; bases not matched to a gene: 10. This CDR3 spans 17 amino acids. Germline CDR1 and CDR2: LGHDT and YNNKEL (reference sequence). The CDR3 DNA reads as TGTGCCAGCAGCCAAGATCATCGCGGGAGGACTATCAATGAGCAGTTCTTC. Its translation: CASSQDHRGRTINEQFF.

V and J are TRBV30 and TRBJ2-7; D is possibly TRBD2 (6 bases). The germline CDR1 and CDR2 sequences are GTSNPN and SVGIG (reference sequence). There are 11 residues in the CDR3. Deletions cut 8 bases from V and 2 bases from J, with 10 bases between. The CDR3 DNA reads TGTGCCGGAGGGACTGCCTACGAGCAGTACTTC. Translating gives CAGGTAYEQYF. Complete variable domain (other parts from reference TRBV30 and TRBJ2-7): SQTIHQWPATLVQPVGSPLSLECTVEGTSNPNLYWYRQAAGRGLQLLFYSVGIGQISSEVPQNLSASRPQDRQFILSSKKLLLSDSGFYLCAGGTAYEQYFGPGTRLTVT.

Comments on this clone: This CDR3 is also generated by other DNA sequences in the sample. V usage is TRBV27 and J usage is TRBJ1-2; TRBD1 matches at 7 bases. CDR3 size: 16 residues. Germline trimming cut 3 bases from V and 7 bases from J; bases unmatched to any gene: 14. Germline V gene lookup returns CDR1 MNHEY and CDR2 SMNVEV (reference sequence). The DNA for the CDR3 is TGTGCCAGCAGTTTTGGACACACAACAGGGGTATTTGGCTACACCTTC. Amino acid sequence: CASSFGHTTGVFGYTF.

J is TRBJ2-1 and V is TRBV30; D gene unclear. V was clipped by 0 bases and J by 9 bases, with 12 bases between them. The germline V gene encodes CDR1 GTSNPN and CDR2 SVGIG (reference sequence). This CDR3 contains 13 residues. The CDR3 DNA is TGTGCCTGGAGTGTGTCAAGTCACACTGAGCAGTTCTTC. It encodes CAWSVSSHTEQFF.